This T cell receptor beta chain was captured by sequencing in a study of OX40 agonist ivuxolimab in advanced cancers. Deletions cut 1 base from V and 4 bases from J, with 14 bases between. This CDR3 is 15 amino acids long. Germline V gives CDR1 LGHNA, CDR2 YNFKEQ. Patients were ineligible given autoimmune disease history or systemic immunosuppression. Libraries were prepared by immunoSEQ multiplex PCR; TCRdb keeps only in-frame clonotypes and omits some of them. Found here are 55,000 to 70,000 clones, approximately 86% of them singletons; the top ten hold 1.2%. The specimen was CD4+ or CD8+ T cells sorted from blood, collected in a trial of the OX40 agonist ivuxolimab. The clonotype comes from an adult with an advanced solid tumor such as melanoma, head and neck, liver or kidney cancer. V gene TRBV4-2 combines with J gene TRBJ2-7, with D possibly being TRBD2 (7 bases). The CDR3 nucleotides read TGTGCCAGCAGCCAAGTGGCGGGGGCAGGGTACGAGCAGTACTTC. Translation gives CASSQVAGAGYEQYF.